These 32 T cell receptor beta chains share one sample of origin, sequenced in a study of blood T cell repertoires in COVID-19. Some clones are missing from TCRdb's copy, which holds only in-frame ones; the method was immunoSEQ multiplex PCR. The table lists 65,000 to 80,000 clones, around 86% of them singletons. Material: peripheral blood. Every receptor here comes from a man aged 50 to 60 with active COVID-19.

On this clone itself: At one end, the junction sequence differs from germline, possibly due to a read error. This chain uses TRBV7-7 with TRBJ2-5; 7 bases line up with TRBD2. The CDR3 is made up of 16 amino acids. Germline assignment: CDR1 SSHAT and CDR2 FNYEAQ (reference sequence). CDR3 bases: TGTGCTAGCAGCTTAGAGTTTGCGGGGGACCAAGAGACCCAGTACTTC. Translating it yields CASSLEFAGDQETQYF.

This sequence joins TRBV6-4 and TRBJ2-7; TRBD1 matches 9 bases. Germline V CDR1 and CDR2: MRHNA, SNTAGT. J lost 5 bases, V lost 4 bases, and 6 bases had no gene match. The CDR3 extends over 14 amino acids. The CDR3 loop is CASSAGTGSHEQYF. For the CDR3, the DNA is TGTGCCAGCAGTGCCGGGACAGGGTCCCACGAGCAGTACTTC.

The CDR3 sequence is CASSDSGMYQETQYF. CDR3 bases: TGTGCCAGCAGTGATAGCGGGATGTACCAAGAGACCCAGTACTTC. The genes are TRBV2 and TRBJ2-5; 8 nucleotides agree with TRBD2. V dropped 3 bases and J dropped 0; count of bases not matched to a gene: 3. This CDR3 contains 15 residues. In germline, CDR1 is SNHLY, CDR2 FYNNEI.

This sequence joins TRBV7-6 and TRBJ2-7; possibly TRBD1 for D (8 bases). Germline CDR1 and CDR2: SGHVS and FNYEAQ. The CDR3 runs to 15 residues. V was trimmed by 5 bases and J by 4 bases, leaving 18 bases between them. CDR3 nucleotides: TGTGCCAGCAGCCCCCAACAGGGGGGGAATTACGAGCAGTACTTC. It yields the protein CASSPQQGGNYEQYF.

J is TRBJ2-2 and V is TRBV3-1 (or the pseudogene TRBV3-2), with 7 bases matching TRBD1. Germline values: CDR1 LGHDT, CDR2 YNNKEL (reference sequence). V trimming: 4 bases; J trimming: 0 bases; junction bases outside the gene matches: 5. The CDR3 contains 16 residues. The CDR3 sequence: CASSLTGQSNTGELFF. As DNA, the CDR3 is TGTGCCAGCAGCCTAACGGGACAGTCGAACACCGGGGAGCTGTTTTTT.

The chain recombines TRBV7-9 with TRBJ1-1; unclear D gene. Trimming removed 5 bases from V and 5 bases from J, with 9 bases in between. CDR1 is SEHNR, CDR2 FQNEAQ, per germline (reference sequence). This CDR3 contains 12 residues. CDR3 loop: CASSQGRTEAFF. The CDR3 bases are TGTGCCAGCAGCCAAGGGAGGACTGAAGCTTTCTTT.

The chain couples TRBV6-1 to TRBJ1-1; D unclear. The CDR3 has 14 amino acids. Germline loops: CDR1 MNHNS, CDR2 SASEGT. Between the trimmed V and J ends, which lost 3 bases and 0 bases, there was a span of 8 bases. The CDR3 sequence: CASSERAVNTEAFF. CDR3 in DNA: TGTGCCAGCAGTGAGCGGGCAGTGAACACTGAAGCTTTCTTT.

The V and J genes are TRBV5-1 and TRBJ1-1, with no clear D. The CDR3 sequence is 13 residues long. The V end lost 4 bases, the J end lost 1 base, and 8 bases lay between the germline ends. CDR1 SGHRS and CDR2 YFSETQ come from the germline V gene. The CDR3 DNA reads TGCGCCAGCAGCCGGGAGGGGAACACTGAAGCTTTCTTT. It specifies CASSREGNTEAFF.

The V and J genes are TRBV10-3 and TRBJ1-5, with D possibly being TRBD1 (6 bases). The CDR3 extends over 13 amino acids. Germline V gene sequence: CDR1 ENHRY, CDR2 SYGVKD. Trimming pared 0 bases from V and 12 bases from J, leaving 12 bases between. In DNA form, the CDR3 reads TGTGCCATCAGTGAGTCGGGACACCCCCGCCAGCATTTT. Translating gives CAISESGHPRQHF.

The chain links TRBV13 to TRBJ2-7; TRBD1 agrees at 8 bases. CDR1 and CDR2 (germline): PRHDT, FYEKMQ (reference sequence). V shed 0 bases, J shed 6 bases, and the junction held 4 bases outside the gene matches. This CDR3 has 14 residues. CDR3 loop: CASSLGDRESEQYF. CDR3 in DNA: TGTGCCAGCAGCTTAGGGGACAGGGAGTCCGAGCAGTACTTC.

V usage is TRBV30 and J usage is TRBJ1-1; D may be TRBD1 (5 bases). Germline assignment: CDR1 GTSNPN and CDR2 SVGIG (reference sequence). This CDR3 is built from 11 residues. V dropped 5 bases and J dropped 4 bases, with 8 bases sitting between them. This chain's CDR3 is CAWVGGTEAFF. In nucleotides, the CDR3 is TGTGCCTGGGTCGGGGGCACTGAAGCTTTCTTT.

This clone was seen a few times. The chain combines TRBV5-1 with TRBJ2-7; D might be TRBD1 (6 bases). From germline, CDR1 is SGHRS and CDR2 YFSETQ. The CDR3 length is 14 residues. V gave up 4 bases and J gave up 4 bases, with 15 bases separating them. CDR3 sequence reads: CASSPIQGAYEQYF. DNA for the CDR3: TGCGCCAGCAGCCCTATACAGGGTGCTTACGAGCAGTACTTC.

The chain couples TRBV9 to TRBJ2-7; TRBD2 might be the D (5 bases). CDR3 length: 13 amino acids. Germline V gene sequence: CDR1 SGDLS, CDR2 YYNGEE. Trimming pared 4 bases from V and 0 bases from J, leaving 8 bases between. Here the CDR3 DNA reads TGTGCCAGCAGCAGGGAGAGCTCCTACGAGCAGTACTTC. As protein: CASSRESSYEQYF.

This clone showed up just a few times. The V call is TRBV7-2, the J call TRBJ2-3; D is perhaps TRBD2 (5 bases). The CDR3 has 15 residues. Trimming pared 5 bases from V and 3 bases from J, leaving 15 bases between. Germline V gene sequence: CDR1 SGHTA, CDR2 FQGNSA. The CDR3 coding sequence is TGTGCCAGCAGCGACCGGAAGATAGCGACAGATACGCAGTATTTT. Protein: CASSDRKIATDTQYF. Supplemented by reference TRBV7-2 and TRBJ2-3, the full variable domain reads GAGVSQSPSNKVTEKGKDVELRCDPISGHTALYWYRQSLGQGLEFLIYFQGNSAPDKSGLPSDRFSAERTGGSVSTLTIQRTQQEDSAVYLCASSDRKIATDTQYFGPGTRLTVL.

Regarding this clone: This specimen includes other DNA sequences encoding the same CDR3. The chain recombines TRBV3-1 (or the pseudogene TRBV3-2) with TRBJ2-3; TRBD2 matches at 8 bases. CDR1 is LGHDT, CDR2 YNNKEL, per germline (reference sequence). Germline trimming cut 4 bases from V and 0 bases from J; bases unmatched to any gene: 3. This CDR3 is built from 15 residues. The CDR3 region is CASSPTSGSTDTQYF. Here the CDR3 DNA reads TGTGCCAGCAGCCCCACTAGCGGAAGCACAGATACGCAGTATTTT.

This clone was recorded once. J is TRBJ2-7 and V is TRBV11-2; the D gene is possibly TRBD2 (7 bases). From germline, CDR1 is SGHAT and CDR2 FQNNGV. V lost 0 bases and J lost 0, with 9 bases in between. CDR3 length: 15 amino acids. The CDR3 region has the DNA TGTGCCAGCAGCTTAGAAAGGGGGGGCTCCTACGAGCAGTACTTC. It specifies CASSLERGGSYEQYF.

This chain joins TRBV30 and TRBJ1-2, with 7 nucleotides matching TRBD1. The trim removed 2 bases at V and 3 bases at J, leaving 9 bases unmatched. Germline CDR1 reads GTSNPN; CDR2 reads SVGIG (reference sequence). The CDR3 has 15 amino acids. CDR3 loop: CAWSPLDRDYYGYTF. CDR3 nucleotide sequence: TGTGCCTGGAGTCCCCTTGACAGGGATTACTATGGCTACACCTTC.

This chain links TRBV6-2 or TRBV6-3 with TRBJ1-6; 9 bases fit TRBD1. V dropped 0 bases and J dropped 9; count of bases not matched to a gene: 6. The CDR3 contains 16 residues. Looked up from germline, CDR1 is MNHEY and CDR2 is SVGEGT. CDR3 residues: CASSYSTGTGRSPLHF. Written as DNA, the CDR3 is TGTGCCAGCAGTTACTCGACCGGGACAGGGCGTTCACCCCTCCACTTT.

The chain carries TRBV6-2 or TRBV6-3 and TRBJ2-7; D perhaps matches TRBD2 (6 bases). The V gene's germline CDR1 is MNHEY and CDR2 SVGEGT. V lost 5 bases to trimming and J lost 0 bases, with 23 bases between them. This CDR3 has 18 amino acids. The CDR3 DNA sequence: TGTGCCAGCAGTGGGGACTCCCTCCAGGGCATCGACTCCTACGAGCAGTACTTC. It specifies CASSGDSLQGIDSYEQYF.

CDR3 nucleotide sequence: TGTGCCAGCAGCCCTTCGGACAGGAAGGTTTATGGCTACACCTTC. It translates to CASSPSDRKVYGYTF. This sequence joins TRBV4-2 and TRBJ1-2, with 7 nucleotides matching TRBD1. The CDR3 is made up of 15 amino acids. J was trimmed by 5 bases and V by 4 bases; bases with no gene match: 10. Germline loops: CDR1 LGHNA, CDR2 YNFKEQ.

Here the CDR3 reads CASSLRSGAITPLHF. The CDR3 DNA sequence: TGTGCCAGCAGTTTACGGTCTGGGGCAATTACACCCCTCCACTTT. The chain links TRBV27 to TRBJ1-6; the D gene is possibly TRBD1 (5 bases). V lost 2 bases, J lost 11 bases, and 16 bases lay in between. Germline CDR1 is MNHEY and CDR2 is SMNVEV (reference sequence). This CDR3 has 15 residues.

The chain recombines TRBV19 with TRBJ2-1, with TRBD2 matching over 14 bases. The CDR3 length is 16 residues. V gave up 3 bases and J gave up 8 bases; unmatched junction bases: 6. Germline V gene lookup returns CDR1 LNHDA and CDR2 SQIVND (reference sequence). The CDR3 spells CASSIRGTSGSYEQFF. DNA of the CDR3: TGTGCCAGTAGTATTCGGGGGACTAGCGGGAGCTATGAGCAGTTCTTC.

The chain links TRBV10-3 to TRBJ1-5, with D possibly matching TRBD1 (6 bases). Germline V CDR1 and CDR2: ENHRY, SYGVKD. This CDR3 region has 16 residues. V lost 2 bases and J lost 9, with 20 bases in between. CDR3 bases: TGTGCCATCAGTGAGCCAAGGGGGTCCCGAGAAGGGCCCCAGCATTTT. Residues: CAISEPRGSREGPQHF.

The V gene is TRBV2, the J gene TRBJ1-1; D is undetermined. With 6 bases removed from V and 0 bases from J, the gap between germline ends came to 8 bases. Germline V gene lookup returns CDR1 SNHLY and CDR2 FYNNEI. The CDR3 loop spans 13 amino acids. CDR3 sequence (DNA): TGTGCCAGCAGACTGATCATGAACACTGAAGCTTTCTTT. Amino acid sequence: CASRLIMNTEAFF.

The chain couples TRBV5-6 to TRBJ1-2, with D possibly TRBD1 on 6 matching bases. Deletions cut 4 bases from V and 4 bases from J, with 11 bases between. CDR1 and CDR2 from the germline V gene are SGHDT and YYEEEE. The CDR3 is made up of 13 amino acids. CDR3 amino acids: CASSRQEAYGYTF. For the CDR3, the DNA is TGTGCCAGCAGCCGACAGGAGGCCTATGGCTACACCTTC.

The gene calls are TRBV27 and TRBJ2-7; 12 positions agree with TRBD1. Looked up from germline, CDR1 is MNHEY and CDR2 is SMNVEV (reference sequence). This CDR3 has 14 residues. Unmatched junction bases numbered 6, after V lost 6 bases and J lost 6 bases. The DNA of the CDR3 is TGTGCCAGCAGCCCGGGACAGGGGGCGCGCGAGCAGTACTTC. Its translation is CASSPGQGAREQYF.

The genes are TRBV6-6 and TRBJ1-1, with TRBD1 matching over 11 bases. Trimming cost V 8 bases and J 4 bases; bases outside gene matches: 12. The CDR3 runs to 16 residues. The germline V gene has CDR1 MNHNY and CDR2 SVGAGI (reference sequence). The CDR3 spells CASERTGGYETTEAFF. In DNA form, the CDR3 reads TGTGCCAGCGAAAGGACAGGGGGCTATGAGACCACTGAAGCTTTCTTT.

This clone was seen a single time. The chain recombines TRBV28 with TRBJ2-4; tentative D call: TRBD1 (6 bases). Germline V gene lookup returns CDR1 MDHEN and CDR2 SYDVKM. The CDR3 contains 16 residues. Deletions cut 8 bases from V and 1 base from J, with 18 bases between. CDR3: CASLHPGQKAKNIQYF. In nucleotides, the CDR3 is TGTGCCAGCCTCCACCCCGGACAGAAGGCCAAAAACATTCAGTACTTC.

J is TRBJ2-1 and V is TRBV4-1; D possibly corresponds to TRBD2 (6 bases). This CDR3 spans 16 amino acids. Deletions cut 6 bases from V and 4 bases from J, with 19 bases between. In germline, CDR1 is MGHRA, CDR2 YSYEKL. CDR3 amino acids: CASSPTGLVSYNEQFF. CDR3 in DNA: TGCGCCAGCAGTCCTACGGGACTGGTCTCGTACAATGAGCAGTTCTTC.

The chain uses TRBV28 and TRBJ2-3; 8 bases are a match to TRBD1. CDR1 is MDHEN, CDR2 SYDVKM, per germline. Trimming cost V 8 bases and J 5 bases; bases outside gene matches: 6. The CDR3 spans 13 residues. CDR3 sequence: CASLTGDKDTQYF. CDR3 in DNA: TGTGCCAGCCTGACAGGGGACAAAGATACGCAGTATTTT.

This clone was picked up a small number of times. The chain carries TRBV4-2 and TRBJ2-7; 9 positions agree with TRBD1. Germline CDR1 and CDR2: LGHNA and YNFKEQ. The trim removed 1 base at V and 4 bases at J, leaving 5 bases unmatched. This CDR3 region has 15 residues. As DNA, the CDR3 is TGTGCCAGCAGCCAAGGGCAACAGGGGGCGTACGAGCAGTACTTC. The encoded protein is CASSQGQQGAYEQYF.

This clone was detected once. The rearrangement joins TRBV9 to TRBJ2-1; 11 bases agree with TRBD2. The CDR3 is made up of 18 amino acids. The ends lost 0 bases at V and 6 bases at J; junction bases unmatched: 11. In germline, CDR1 is SGDLS, CDR2 YYNGEE. CDR3 in DNA: TGTGCCAGCAGCGTAGAAGAGGGAGTAGCGGGAGGGGTCAATGAGCAGTTCTTC. Translation: CASSVEEGVAGGVNEQFF.